The clone carrying this T cell receptor beta chain was detected only once. The source of the sample is a study of blood T cell repertoires in COVID-19. Per the original data handling: Quantification of nucleated cells was approximated via reference gene primer amplification. Clones were read by immunoSEQ multiplex PCR, and TCRdb kept only the in-frame ones, dropping some. V, J and clone size were drawn from that table, and D and trimming were deduced from the DNA. The sample yields approximately 360,000 clones, 70% to 90% seen once. The sequencing sample was made of PBMCs or T cells enriched from blood (not recorded which). The source of this sequence is a woman aged 25 to 45 with acute COVID-19.

The CDR3 coding sequence is TGTGCCAGCAGCGCCGGTAATAGCAATCAGCCCCAGCATTTT. This codes for CASSAGNSNQPQHF. The V call is TRBV6-5, the J call TRBJ1-5; no reliable D call. The CDR3 has 14 amino acids. Germline assignment: CDR1 MNHEY and CDR2 SVGAGI. V lost 6 bases and J 0 bases, leaving 9 bases between the germline ends.